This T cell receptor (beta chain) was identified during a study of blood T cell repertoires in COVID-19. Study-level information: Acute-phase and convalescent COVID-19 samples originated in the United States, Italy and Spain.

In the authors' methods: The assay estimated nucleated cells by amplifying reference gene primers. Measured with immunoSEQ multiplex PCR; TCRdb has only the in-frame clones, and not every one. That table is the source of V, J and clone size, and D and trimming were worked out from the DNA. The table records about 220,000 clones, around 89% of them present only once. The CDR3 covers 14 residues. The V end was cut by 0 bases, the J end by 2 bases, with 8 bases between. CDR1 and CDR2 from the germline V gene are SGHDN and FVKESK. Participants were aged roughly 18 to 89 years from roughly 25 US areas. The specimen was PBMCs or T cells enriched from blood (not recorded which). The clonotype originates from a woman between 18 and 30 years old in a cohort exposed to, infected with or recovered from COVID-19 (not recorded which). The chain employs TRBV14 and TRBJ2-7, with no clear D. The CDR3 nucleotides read TGTGCCAGCAGCCAAGATACAGTTACCTACGAGCAGTACTTC. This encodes CASSQDTVTYEQYF.